This T cell receptor (beta chain) is drawn from a study of blood T cell repertoires in COVID-19. Study-level information: COVID-19 samples from acute and convalescent phases originated in the United States, Italy and Spain. T cells, B-cell-depleted T cells, or PBMCs supplied cDNA or gDNA.

The germline gives CDR1 SGHTA, CDR2 FQGNSA. CDR3 length: 14 amino acids. With 5 bases removed from V and 1 base from J, the gap between germline ends came to 8 bases. Per the study methods: Estimation of nucleated cell counts relied on the amplification of reference gene primers. Profiling relied on immunoSEQ multiplex PCR, and the TCRdb table lists in-frame clones only, not all of them. The V and J calls and clone size were taken over from that table, and D and trimming were inferred from the DNA. The sample records about 140,000 clones, 88% being singletons. Sequences were obtained from peripheral blood. The J gene is TRBJ2-2, the V gene TRBV7-2, with D tentatively TRBD2 (5 bases). The TCR sequence derives from a man aged 50 or older with active or convalescent COVID-19. The CDR3 bases are TGTGCCAGCAGCGAAGGACTGAACACCGGGGAGCTGTTTTTT. Its translation is CASSEGLNTGELFF.